The clone carrying this T cell receptor beta chain was observed a single time. The data were obtained in a study of blood T cell repertoires in COVID-19. Across the study: Donors in the United States, Italy and Spain gave samples during acute or convalescent COVID-19. PBMCs, B-cell-depleted T cells, or T cells were the source of the cDNA or gDNA that made up the material.

Germline CDR1 and CDR2: SQVTM and ANQGSEA. V lost 7 bases and J lost 0; bases outside the gene matches: 4. The CDR3 sequence is 13 residues long. Original data processing: By means of reference gene primer amplification, nucleated cell counts were estimated. Data came from immunoSEQ multiplex PCR; TCRdb stores just in-frame clones and leaves some out. Clonal size and the V and J genes are those of that table, whereas D and trimming came from the DNA. The top ten clones hold about 1.7% of a sample with more than 200,000 clones, less than 90% of them seen once. J is TRBJ1-1 and V is TRBV29-1, with 8 bases that match TRBD1. Sequencing was performed on peripheral blood. The sequence derives from a man aged 65 to 79 with acute or convalescent COVID-19. CDR3 region: CSALTGVNTEAFF. As DNA, the CDR3 is TGCAGCGCTCTGACAGGGGTGAACACTGAAGCTTTCTTT. The full variable domain, completed using reference TRBV29-1 and TRBJ1-1, is SAVISQKPSRDICQRGTSLTIQCQVDSQVTMMFWYRQQPGQSLTLIATANQGSEATYESGFVIDKFPISRPNLTFSTLTVSNMSPEDSSIYLCSALTGVNTEAFFGQGTRLTVV.